The clone carrying this T cell receptor (beta chain) was found a few times. This record belongs to a study of patients and donors after allogeneic stem cell transplantation. TCRdb ran MiXCR on the RT-PCR reads and lists one entry per CDR3 protein. This sample has some 230,000 distinct CDR3 sequences; 11% to 15% occur once, and the top ten carry 11%. Germline CDR1 SGHDT, CDR2 YYEEEE. The CDR3 covers 16 residues. Trimming removed 0 bases at V and 0 bases at J, with 10 bases between. The material sequenced was blood, either unsorted or a sorted T cell fraction (not recorded which). The receptor comes from a human donor who was either an allogeneic HSCT recipient or a stem cell or donor lymphocyte infusion donor (not recorded which). It is not recorded whose cells these are; they may come from a transplant donor. V usage is TRBV5-6 and J usage is TRBJ2-4; TRBD1 is a possible D gene (6 bases). The chain's CDR3 is CASSLEGTLAKNIQYF. The CDR3 DNA follows: TGTGCCAGCAGCTTGGAGGGGACACTAGCCAAAAACATTCAGTACTTC.